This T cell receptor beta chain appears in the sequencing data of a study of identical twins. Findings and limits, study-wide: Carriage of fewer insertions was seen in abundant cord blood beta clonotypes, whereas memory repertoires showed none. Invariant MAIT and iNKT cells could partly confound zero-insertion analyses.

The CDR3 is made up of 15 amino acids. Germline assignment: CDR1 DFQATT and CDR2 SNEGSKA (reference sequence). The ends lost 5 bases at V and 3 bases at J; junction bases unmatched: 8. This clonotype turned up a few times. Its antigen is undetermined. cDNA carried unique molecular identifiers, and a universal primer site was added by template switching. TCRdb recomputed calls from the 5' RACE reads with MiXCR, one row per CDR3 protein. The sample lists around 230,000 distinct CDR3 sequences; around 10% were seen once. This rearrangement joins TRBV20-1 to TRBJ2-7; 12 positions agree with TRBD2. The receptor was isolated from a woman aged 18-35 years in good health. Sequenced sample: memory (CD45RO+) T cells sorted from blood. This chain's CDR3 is CSAAPLTSGGYEQYF. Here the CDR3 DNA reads TGCAGTGCTGCCCCCCTGACTAGCGGGGGCTACGAGCAGTACTTC.